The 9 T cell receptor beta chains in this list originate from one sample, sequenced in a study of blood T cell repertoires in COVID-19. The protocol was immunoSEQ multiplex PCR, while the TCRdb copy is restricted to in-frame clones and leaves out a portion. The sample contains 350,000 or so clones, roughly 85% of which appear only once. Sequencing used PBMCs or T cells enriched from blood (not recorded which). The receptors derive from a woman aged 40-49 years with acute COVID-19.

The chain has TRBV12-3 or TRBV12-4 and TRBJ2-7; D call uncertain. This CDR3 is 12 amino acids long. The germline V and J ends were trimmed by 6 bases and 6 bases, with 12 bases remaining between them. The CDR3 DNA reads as TGTGCCAGCAGCCTAGGTTGGATCGAGCAGTACTTC. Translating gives CASSLGWIEQYF.

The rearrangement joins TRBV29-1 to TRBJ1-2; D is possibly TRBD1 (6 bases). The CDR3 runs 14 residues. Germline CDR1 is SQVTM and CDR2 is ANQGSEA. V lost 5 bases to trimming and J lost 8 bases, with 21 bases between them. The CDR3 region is CSVTDSAYGLGYTF. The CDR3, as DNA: TGCAGCGTTACGGACAGTGCCTATGGTTTGGGCTACACCTTC.

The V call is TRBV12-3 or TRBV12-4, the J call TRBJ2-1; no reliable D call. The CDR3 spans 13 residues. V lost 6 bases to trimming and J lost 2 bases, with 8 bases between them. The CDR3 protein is CASSPIPYNEQFF. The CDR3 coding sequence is TGTGCCAGCAGCCCAATTCCCTACAATGAGCAGTTCTTC.

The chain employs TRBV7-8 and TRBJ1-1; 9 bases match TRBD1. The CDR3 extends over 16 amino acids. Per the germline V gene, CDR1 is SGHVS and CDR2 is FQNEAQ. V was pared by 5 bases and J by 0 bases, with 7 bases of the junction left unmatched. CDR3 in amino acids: CASSVPGQGMNTEAFF. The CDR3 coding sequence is TGTGCCAGCAGCGTCCCGGGACAGGGAATGAACACTGAAGCTTTCTTT.

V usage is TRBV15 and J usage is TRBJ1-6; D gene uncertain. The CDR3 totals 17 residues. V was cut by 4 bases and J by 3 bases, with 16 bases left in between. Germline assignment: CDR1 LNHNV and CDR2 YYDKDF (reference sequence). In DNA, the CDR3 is TGTGCCACCAGCACCACGAAACGGGAGTACTATAATTCACCCCTCCACTTT. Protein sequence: CATSTTKREYYNSPLHF. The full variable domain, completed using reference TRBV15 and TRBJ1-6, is DAMVIQNPRYQVTQFGKPVTLSCSQTLNHNVMYWYQQKSSQAPKLLFHYYDKDFNNEADTPDNFQSRRPNTSFCFLDIRSPGLGDTAMYLCATSTTKREYYNSPLHFGNGTRLTVT.

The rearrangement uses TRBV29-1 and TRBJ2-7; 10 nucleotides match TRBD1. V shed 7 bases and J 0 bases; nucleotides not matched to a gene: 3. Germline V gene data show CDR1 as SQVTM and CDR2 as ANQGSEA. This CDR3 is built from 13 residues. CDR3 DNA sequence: TGCAGCGCCAGACAGGGGGCCTCCTACGAGCAGTACTTC. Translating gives CSARQGASYEQYF.

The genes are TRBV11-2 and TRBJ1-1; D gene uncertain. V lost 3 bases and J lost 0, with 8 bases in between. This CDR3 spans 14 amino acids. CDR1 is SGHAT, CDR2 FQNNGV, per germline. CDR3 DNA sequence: TGTGCCAGCAGCTTTAGGCAGGTGAACACTGAAGCTTTCTTT. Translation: CASSFRQVNTEAFF.

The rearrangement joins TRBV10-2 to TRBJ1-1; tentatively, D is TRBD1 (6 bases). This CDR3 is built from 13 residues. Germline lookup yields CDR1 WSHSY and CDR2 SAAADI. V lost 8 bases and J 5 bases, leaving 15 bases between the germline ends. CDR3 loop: CASGGARRTEAFF. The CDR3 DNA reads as TGCGCCAGCGGGGGGGCGCGGAGAACTGAAGCTTTCTTT.

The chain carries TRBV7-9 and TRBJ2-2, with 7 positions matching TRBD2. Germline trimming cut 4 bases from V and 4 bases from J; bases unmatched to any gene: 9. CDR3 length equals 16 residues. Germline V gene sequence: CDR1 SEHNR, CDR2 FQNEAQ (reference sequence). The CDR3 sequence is CASSSPPGTITGELFF. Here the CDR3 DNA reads TGTGCCAGCAGCTCCCCACCCGGGACTATCACCGGGGAGCTGTTTTTT.